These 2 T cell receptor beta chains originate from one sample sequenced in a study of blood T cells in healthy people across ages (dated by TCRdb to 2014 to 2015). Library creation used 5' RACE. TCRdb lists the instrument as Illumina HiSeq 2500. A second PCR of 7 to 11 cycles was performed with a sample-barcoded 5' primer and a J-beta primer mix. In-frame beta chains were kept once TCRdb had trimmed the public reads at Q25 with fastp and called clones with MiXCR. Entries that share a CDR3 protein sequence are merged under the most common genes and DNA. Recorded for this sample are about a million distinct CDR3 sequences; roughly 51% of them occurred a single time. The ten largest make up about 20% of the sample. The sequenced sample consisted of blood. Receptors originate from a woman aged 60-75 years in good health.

The CDR3 coding sequence is TGTGCCAGCAGTTCTTTACGGGAGAATACAGATACGCAGTATTTT. Its translation is CASSSLRENTDTQYF. The chain couples TRBV27 to TRBJ2-3; a possible D gene is TRBD2 (6 bases). Germline V gene data show CDR1 as MNHEY and CDR2 as SMNVEV (reference sequence). The length of the CDR3 is 15 residues. The V end was cut by 4 bases, the J end by 3 bases, with 14 bases between.

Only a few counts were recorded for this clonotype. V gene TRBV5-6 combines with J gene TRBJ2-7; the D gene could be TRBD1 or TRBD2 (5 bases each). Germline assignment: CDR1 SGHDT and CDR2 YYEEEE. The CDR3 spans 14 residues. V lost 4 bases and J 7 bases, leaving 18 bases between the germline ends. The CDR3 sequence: CASSGGTTLQEQYF. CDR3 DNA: TGTGCCAGCAGCGGTGGGACCACTTTGCAGGAGCAGTACTTC.